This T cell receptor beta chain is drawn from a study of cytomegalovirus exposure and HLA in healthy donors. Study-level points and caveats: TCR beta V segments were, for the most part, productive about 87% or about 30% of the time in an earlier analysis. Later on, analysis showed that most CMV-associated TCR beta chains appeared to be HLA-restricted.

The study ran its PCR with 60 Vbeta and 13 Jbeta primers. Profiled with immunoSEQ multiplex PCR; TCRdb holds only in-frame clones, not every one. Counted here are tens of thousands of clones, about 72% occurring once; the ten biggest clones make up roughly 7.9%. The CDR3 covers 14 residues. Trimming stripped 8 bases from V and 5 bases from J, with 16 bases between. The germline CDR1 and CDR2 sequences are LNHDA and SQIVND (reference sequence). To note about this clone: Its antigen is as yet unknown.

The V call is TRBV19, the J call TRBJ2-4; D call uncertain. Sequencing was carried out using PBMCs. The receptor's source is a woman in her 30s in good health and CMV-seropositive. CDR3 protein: CASARPSGQNIQYF. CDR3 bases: TGTGCCAGTGCACGCCCCTCGGGTCAAAACATTCAGTACTTC. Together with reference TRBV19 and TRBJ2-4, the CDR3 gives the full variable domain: DGGITQSPKYLFRKEGQNVTLSCEQNLNHDAMYWYRQDPGQGLRLIYYSQIVNDFQKGDIAEGYSVSREKKESFPLTVTSAQKNPTAFYLCASARPSGQNIQYFGAGTRLSVL.